The clone carrying this TCR beta chain was seen ten or more times. Antigen unknown. Generation of TCR beta libraries employed quantitative 5'-RACE incorporating molecular barcodes. TCRdb fed the 5' RACE reads into MiXCR, producing one record per CDR3 protein. Among approximately 520,000 distinct CDR3 sequences listed, about 5.4% were seen once. The sample originates from a study of CD8 T cells in ankylosing spondylitis. The germline CDR1 and CDR2 sequences are ENHRY and SYGVKD. The CDR3 is 18 residues long. Trimming cost V 2 bases and J 0 bases, with 18 bases left between them. Notes on the study in general: Earlier authors reported some of these motif variants in reactive arthritis synovial fluid and blood. A TCR beta motif made of 7 to 9 highly homologous variants seemed typical of ankylosing spondylitis blood. Significantly higher representation of disease-linked clones was reported for matched ankylosing spondylitis synovial fluid. CD8+ cells made up the disease-linked clones, which were relatively rare in peripheral blood.

The chain has TRBV10-3 and TRBJ2-3, with D possibly being TRBD2 (5 bases). The TCR was taken from a male donor with ankylosing spondylitis. The sequencing sample was made of blood, either unsorted or a sorted T cell fraction (not recorded which). In nucleotides, the CDR3 is TGTGCCATCAGTGAGCCCCACGGGGTACCGACTAGCACAGATACGCAGTATTTT. Translating gives CAISEPHGVPTSTDTQYF.